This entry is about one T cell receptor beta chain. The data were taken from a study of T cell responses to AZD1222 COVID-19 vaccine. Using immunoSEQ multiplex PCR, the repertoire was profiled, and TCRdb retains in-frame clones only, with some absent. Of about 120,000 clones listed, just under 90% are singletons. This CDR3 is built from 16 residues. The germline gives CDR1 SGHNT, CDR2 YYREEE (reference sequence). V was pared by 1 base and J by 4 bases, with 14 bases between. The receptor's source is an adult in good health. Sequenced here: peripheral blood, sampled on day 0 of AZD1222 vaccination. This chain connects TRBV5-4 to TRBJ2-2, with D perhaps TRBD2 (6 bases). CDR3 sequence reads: CASSLLRGGGTGELFF. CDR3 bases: TGTGCCAGCAGCTTGTTACGGGGAGGAGGCACCGGGGAGCTGTTTTTT.